This T cell receptor (beta chain) was identified during a study of technical replicates of blood from a handful of donors (TCRdb year 2017). CDR1 SGHRS and CDR2 YFSETQ were looked up in the germline V gene. The CDR3 contains 12 residues, cysteine and phenylalanine counted. Left in the record is the CDR3 DNA by itself, 36 bases read in frame from the first base. V is pared back by 3 bases and J by 6 bases, with 6 bases lying between the germline termini. Library construction relied on the immunoSEQ multiplex PCR assay. The table comes from immuneACCESS by way of TCRdb, which keeps in-frame sequences with V and J called. Part of the clones is missing from these tables; in studies checked, under half for an unresolved V gene and the rest for unknown reasons. The sample profile shows 75,000 to 95,000 clones; about 95% of them were found once. The ten largest clones capture over 0.25% of the sample. This clone has a single count. The clone's antigen remains unknown. No base qualities exist here, and no much larger clone lies one base off it.

The sample was T cells isolated from PBMCs. The receptor comes from a human donor in good health. Recombination joined TRBV5-1 with TRBJ2-2, with a tentative D gene TRBD2 over 5 matching bases. The bases read TGCGCCAGCAGCTCGGAGGCCGGGGAGCTGTTTTTT. This codes for CASSSEAGELFF.